This T cell receptor beta chain was documented in a study of T cells in Graves' hyperthyroidism and ophthalmopathy. Authors of the study amplified TCR beta CDR3 regions from RNA transcripts. In the first-round RT-PCR of the TCR CDR3, the HTBI primer set was used. TCRdb ran MiXCR on the multiplex PCR reads and lists one entry per CDR3 protein. This sample yields fewer than 700,000 distinct CDR3 sequences, of which 15% to 20% are seen a single time; 3.5% to 4% belongs to the top ten. The CDR3 is 15 amino acids. The V gene's germline CDR1 is LNHDA and CDR2 SQIVND (reference sequence). V lost 6 bases, J lost 10 bases, and 19 bases lay in between.

The sequence came from a woman aged 25 to 39 with Graves' hyperthyroidism. The chain couples TRBV19 to TRBJ1-6; possibly TRBD1 for D (5 bases). Sequencing was performed on blood. CDR3 coding DNA: TGTGCCAGTAGGGATTGGGGCGGCGGATACTCACCCCTCCACTTT. Translation: CASRDWGGGYSPLHF.